The T cell receptor (beta chain) described here comes from a study of memory CD8 T cells in hepatitis C reinfection (dated by TCRdb to between 2016 and 2019). For the wider study: Of the five donors, three spontaneously resolved two consecutive HCV infections, and two cleared a primary infection but developed chronic infection after reinfection. A case counted as HCV reinfection when an HCV RNA test came back positive after two negative tests taken at least 60 days apart. Peak reinfection samples were taken from 3 to 8 weeks after reinfection was detected. The TCR beta repertoire of virus-specific CD8 T cells was tracked longitudinally in a handful of donors across an HCV reinfection episode. About five reinfection cases with stored pre-reinfection samples were identified between the late 2000s and the early 2010s. Participants who had resolved a prior HCV infection were followed every 3 months in the reinfection study. Previously published longitudinal data on tetramer+ CD8 T cell frequency were used to select the peak reinfection time point.

Reading the label with the study, this specimen's time point is: peak reinfection, 3 to 8 weeks after reinfection detection. TCR sequencing was performed on the sorted cells directly ex vivo, without any in vitro expansion beforehand. The donors were people who inject drugs and were enrolled in Canada's Montreal Acute Hepatitis C Cohort Study (HEPCO). As controls, total naive CD8 T cells, sorted as viable CD3+ CD8+ CD45RO-, were obtained from a couple of donors at each of the three reinfection time points. Before sorting, cryopreserved peripheral blood mononuclear cells were thawed and used as the source for purifying CD8 T cells. The MACS CD8+ T cell Isolation Kit was used to enrich CD8 T cells through negative selection. Cells were sorted on a BD FACSAria II sorter using FACSDiva software, and FlowJo was used for data analysis. The method behind the library was the immunoSEQ multiplex PCR assay. Genomic DNA was extracted from the sorted cells, and the TCR beta V, D and J regions were sequenced using the automated high-throughput method of Adaptive Biotechnologies. A two-step, bias-controlled multiplex PCR was used to amplify CDR3 regions. An Illumina instrument was used to sequence the amplified TCR beta libraries. Under the source paper's analysis protocol: Demultiplexed reads were processed to reduce amplification and sequencing bias, and the IMGT database was used to assign CDR3 sequences to gene families. Repertoire data were analyzed with ImmunoSEQ software version 2.0. Clonotype lists were filtered to remove out-of-frame sequences as well as sequences containing stop codons in the CDR3. Clonotypes below 0.01% frequency were excluded because they corresponded to less than one cell. Richness was calculated by dividing observed richness by the number of input cells, and evenness was calculated by dividing Shannon entropy by the log of observed richness. Simpson diversity and Morisita-Horn overlap indices were used to quantify repertoire diversity and similarity between time points. Clonotypes were sorted into dominant (>1%), sub-dominant (0.5-0.99%), low abundance (0.1-0.49%) or lowest abundance (<0.1%) groups. For the germline index, total nucleotide additions were subtracted from total CDR3 length, and that difference was then divided by total CDR3 length. TCRdb mirrors the immuneACCESS table, restricted to in-frame sequences. Some clones are absent from its copies; in checked studies, under half trace to an unresolved V gene, and the reason for the others is unknown. The D gene and trimming were derived from the DNA, and the V and J assignments and clone size from that table. For this sample the table gives more than 35,000 clones, of which around 87% were detected only once. Of the sample, 0.95% to 1.5% falls within the top ten clones.

Concerning this clone: Its antigen has not been determined. No quality values exist for individual bases; no much larger clone is one base distant.

CDR1 and CDR2, per the germline V gene (reference sequence), are SEHNR and FQNEAQ. From the cysteine through the phenylalanine, the CDR3 covers 12 amino acids. Of the read, only the CDR3 DNA is kept; its 36 bases are in frame from base 1. Trimming removed 3 bases from V and 5 bases from J, leaving 8 bases between the germline ends. Beyond this particular receptor, the publication reports: Because only four to six donors were included, definitive conclusions about public clonotypes linked to secondary clearance could not be reached by the study.

Specimen: naive CD8+ T cells sorted from blood. Reading the label with the study, this specimen's cell subset or site is: total naive CD8+CD45RO- T cells. The TCR was taken from a man between 18 and 35 years old with hepatitis C virus infection. The chain uses TRBV7-9 and TRBJ2-7, and TRBD1 may be the D gene, going by 5 matching bases. The CDR3 corresponds to CASSLGHNEQYF. The bases are TGTGCCAGCAGCTTGGGGCACAACGAGCAGTACTTC. Reference TRBV7-9 and TRBJ2-7 genes cover what lies past the CDR3, so the full variable domain is DTGVSQNPRHKITKRGQNVTFRCDPISEHNRLYWYRQTLGQGPEFLTYFQNEAQLEKSRLLSDRFSAERPKGSFSTLEIQRTEQGDSAMYLCASSLGHNEQYFGPGTRLTVT.